A single sample gave rise to the 5 T cell receptor beta chains below, sequenced in a study of blood T cell repertoires in COVID-19. Profiled with immunoSEQ multiplex PCR; TCRdb holds only in-frame clones, not every one. The table lists 55,000 to 70,000 clones, around 90% of them singletons, with 7.3% in the top ten. The specimen was peripheral blood. These receptors were collected from a man in his forties with COVID-19, enrolled during active disease.

The rearrangement joins TRBV11-3 to TRBJ2-1; TRBD1 matches at 7 bases. CDR3 length: 14 residues. The germline CDR1 and CDR2 sequences are SGHNT and YENEEA. Trimming cost V 1 base and J 6 bases; bases outside gene matches: 3. The CDR3 DNA sequence: TGTGCCAGCAGCTTAGGAGGGGGCGGCAATGAGCAGTTCTTC. Translating it yields CASSLGGGGNEQFF.

The V and J genes are TRBV6-5 and TRBJ1-2; D perhaps matches TRBD1 (5 bases). Germline V gives CDR1 MNHEY, CDR2 SVGAGI. V was cut by 3 bases and J by 7 bases, with 18 bases left in between. The CDR3 runs to 15 residues. CDR3 DNA: TGTGCCAGCAGTTATTTGCAGGGCGCTATCTTTGGCTACACCTTC. Its protein product is CASSYLQGAIFGYTF.

This sequence joins TRBV3-1 (or the pseudogene TRBV3-2) and TRBJ2-2; weak D call: TRBD2 (6 bases). Germline V gene data show CDR1 as LGHDT and CDR2 as YNNKEL (reference sequence). This CDR3 contains 14 residues. V lost 1 base, J lost 5 bases, and 8 bases lay in between. The CDR3 region is CASSQAGGTGELFF. The CDR3 nucleotides read TGTGCCAGCAGCCAAGCCGGAGGGACCGGGGAGCTGTTTTTT.

The CDR3 loop reads CASSEGGSARTDTQYF. CDR3 DNA: TGTGCCAGCAGTGAAGGTGGTAGCGCCCGCACAGATACGCAGTATTTT. The chain joins TRBV6-1 to TRBJ2-3; D may be TRBD2 (5 bases). The CDR3 is made up of 16 amino acids. Germline loops: CDR1 MNHNS, CDR2 SASEGT. V dropped 1 base and J dropped 1 base, with 12 bases sitting between them.

In this sample, this clone turned up a few times. This rearrangement joins TRBV5-1 to TRBJ1-1; 8 bases align to TRBD1. The V gene's germline CDR1 is SGHRS and CDR2 YFSETQ. The J segment lost 0 bases and the V segment lost 0 bases, leaving 1 base of the junction unmatched. The CDR3 runs 15 residues. The CDR3 protein is CASSLGQGMNTEAFF. The CDR3, as DNA: TGCGCCAGCAGCTTGGGACAGGGGATGAACACTGAAGCTTTCTTT.